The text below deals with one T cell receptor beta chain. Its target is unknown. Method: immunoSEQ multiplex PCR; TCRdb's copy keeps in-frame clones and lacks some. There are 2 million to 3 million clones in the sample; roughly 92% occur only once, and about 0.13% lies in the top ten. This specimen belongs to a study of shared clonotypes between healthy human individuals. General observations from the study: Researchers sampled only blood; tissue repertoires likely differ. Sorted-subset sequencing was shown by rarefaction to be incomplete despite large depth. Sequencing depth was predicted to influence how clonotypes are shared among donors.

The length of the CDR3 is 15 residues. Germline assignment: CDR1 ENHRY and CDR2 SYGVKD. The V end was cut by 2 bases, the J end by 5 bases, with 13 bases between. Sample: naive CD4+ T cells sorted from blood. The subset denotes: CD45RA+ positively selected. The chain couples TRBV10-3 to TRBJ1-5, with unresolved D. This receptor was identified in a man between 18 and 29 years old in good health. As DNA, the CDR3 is TGTGCCATCAGTGAGGGGCAGAAGGGCCATCAGCCCCAGCATTTT. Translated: CAISEGQKGHQPQHF.